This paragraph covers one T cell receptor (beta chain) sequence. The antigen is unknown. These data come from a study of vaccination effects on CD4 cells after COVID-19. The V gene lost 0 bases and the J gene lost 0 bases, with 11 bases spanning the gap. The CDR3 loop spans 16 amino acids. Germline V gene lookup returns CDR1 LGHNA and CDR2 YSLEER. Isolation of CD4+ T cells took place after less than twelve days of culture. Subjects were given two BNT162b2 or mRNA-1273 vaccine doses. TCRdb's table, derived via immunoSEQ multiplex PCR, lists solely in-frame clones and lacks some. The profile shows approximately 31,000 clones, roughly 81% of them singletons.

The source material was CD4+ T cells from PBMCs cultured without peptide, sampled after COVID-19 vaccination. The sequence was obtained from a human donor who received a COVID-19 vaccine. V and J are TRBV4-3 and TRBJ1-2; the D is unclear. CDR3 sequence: CASSQDPSSTNYGYTF. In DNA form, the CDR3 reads TGCGCCAGCAGCCAAGATCCCAGTTCCACTAACTATGGCTACACCTTC.